This T cell receptor (beta chain) stems from a study of preoperative IRX-2 immunotherapy in early breast cancer. Clones were read by immunoSEQ multiplex PCR, and TCRdb kept only the in-frame ones, dropping some. The data contain around 40,000 clones, less than 95% of them seen just once; the ten biggest clones take up around 1.5%. Documented treatment: preoperative locoregional IRX-2 cytokine immunotherapy. This phase Ib study tested locoregional IRX-2 cytokine immunotherapy given before surgery. Looked up from germline, CDR1 is SGHTA and CDR2 is FQGNSA. The CDR3 extends over 13 amino acids. Trimming shortened V by 3 bases and J by 7 bases, and 10 bases separated the two germline ends.

This clonotype originated in a human donor with breast cancer. V is TRBV7-2 and J is TRBJ1-5, with D maybe TRBD1 (5 bases). This specimen consisted of tumor tissue, obtained after IRX-2 immunotherapy. CDR3 nucleotide sequence: TGTGCCAGCAGCTTGGGGGGAGCCCAGCCCCAGCATTTT. It encodes CASSLGGAQPQHF.